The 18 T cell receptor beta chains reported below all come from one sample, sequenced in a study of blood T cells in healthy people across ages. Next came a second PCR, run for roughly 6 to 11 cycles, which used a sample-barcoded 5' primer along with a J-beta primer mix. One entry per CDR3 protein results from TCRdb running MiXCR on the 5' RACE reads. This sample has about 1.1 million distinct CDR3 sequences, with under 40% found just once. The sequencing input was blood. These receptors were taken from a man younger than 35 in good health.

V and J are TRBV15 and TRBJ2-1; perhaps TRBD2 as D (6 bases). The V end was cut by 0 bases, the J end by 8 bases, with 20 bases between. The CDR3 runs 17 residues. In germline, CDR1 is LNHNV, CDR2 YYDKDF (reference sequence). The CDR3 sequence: CATSRDLVGIRDYEQFF. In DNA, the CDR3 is TGTGCCACCAGCAGAGATCTGGTAGGGATCAGGGACTATGAGCAGTTCTTC.

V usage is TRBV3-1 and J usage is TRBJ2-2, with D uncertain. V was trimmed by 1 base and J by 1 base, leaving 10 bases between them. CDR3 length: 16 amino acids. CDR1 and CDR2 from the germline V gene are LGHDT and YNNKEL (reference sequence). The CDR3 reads CASSQGFRLNTGELFF. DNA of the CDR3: TGTGCCAGCAGCCAAGGCTTTCGGCTGAACACCGGGGAGCTGTTTTTT.

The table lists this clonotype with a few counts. The CDR3 spells CASARGSYNEQFF. The DNA for the CDR3 is TGTGCCAGTGCGAGGGGGTCCTACAATGAGCAGTTCTTC. V is TRBV5-6 and J is TRBJ2-1, with D perhaps TRBD1 (6 bases). The CDR3 contains 13 residues. Germline loops: CDR1 SGHDT, CDR2 YYEEEE. The germline V and J ends were trimmed by 8 bases and 1 base, with 10 bases remaining between them.

The CDR3 sequence: CATSESSTTDTQYF. The DNA for the CDR3 is TGTGCCACCAGTGAAAGCTCCACCACAGATACGCAGTATTTT. The rearrangement uses TRBV24-1 and TRBJ2-3, with unresolved D. V was shortened by 4 bases and J by 2 bases, with 9 bases between the two germline ends. The germline V gene encodes CDR1 KGHDR and CDR2 SFDVKD. The CDR3 consists of 14 residues.

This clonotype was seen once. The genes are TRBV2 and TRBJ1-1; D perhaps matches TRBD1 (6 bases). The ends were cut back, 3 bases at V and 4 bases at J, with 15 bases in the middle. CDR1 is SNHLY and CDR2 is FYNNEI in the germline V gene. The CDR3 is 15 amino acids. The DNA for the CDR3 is TGTGCCAGCAGTGAGAGACAGGTAAGCGGCACTGAAGCTTTCTTT. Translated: CASSERQVSGTEAFF.

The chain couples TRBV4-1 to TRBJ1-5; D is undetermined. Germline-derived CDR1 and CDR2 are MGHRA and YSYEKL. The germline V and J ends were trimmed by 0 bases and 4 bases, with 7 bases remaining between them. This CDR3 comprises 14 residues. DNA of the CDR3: TGCGCCAGCAGCCAAGATGGGCAAAATCAGCCCCAGCATTTT. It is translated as CASSQDGQNQPQHF.

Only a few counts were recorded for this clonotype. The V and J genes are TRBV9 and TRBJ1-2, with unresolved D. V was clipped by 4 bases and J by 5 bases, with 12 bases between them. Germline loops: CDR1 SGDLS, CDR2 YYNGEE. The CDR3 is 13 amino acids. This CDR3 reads CASSSGSPYGYTF. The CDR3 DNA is TGTGCCAGCAGCTCCGGGTCCCCGTATGGCTACACCTTC.

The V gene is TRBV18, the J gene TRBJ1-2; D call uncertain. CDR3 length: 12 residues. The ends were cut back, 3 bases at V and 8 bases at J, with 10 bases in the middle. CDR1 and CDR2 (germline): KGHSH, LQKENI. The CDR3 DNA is TGTGCCAGCTCACCGGGCGACAAAGGCTACACCTTC. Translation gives CASSPGDKGYTF.

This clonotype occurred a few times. Here the CDR3 reads CASSPSRLYPDTQYF. CDR3 bases: TGTGCCAGCAGTCCTTCCCGACTGTACCCAGATACGCAGTATTTT. The chain joins TRBV6-5 to TRBJ2-3; no clear D gene. CDR3 length: 15 amino acids. Between the trimmed V and J ends, which lost 5 bases and 4 bases, there was a span of 16 bases. Germline V gives CDR1 MNHEY, CDR2 SVGAGI.

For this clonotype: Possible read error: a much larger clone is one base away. Written as DNA, the CDR3 is TGTGCCACCAGTGATTTCGGCGGGAATGAGCAGTACTTC. Protein product: CATSDFGGNEQYF. The chain joins TRBV24-1 to TRBJ2-1; possible D gene TRBD2, 6 bases. The better agreement between TRBJ2-7 and the DNA end casts doubt on the J call. CDR3 size: 13 residues. Germline V CDR1 and CDR2: KGHDR, SFDVKD.

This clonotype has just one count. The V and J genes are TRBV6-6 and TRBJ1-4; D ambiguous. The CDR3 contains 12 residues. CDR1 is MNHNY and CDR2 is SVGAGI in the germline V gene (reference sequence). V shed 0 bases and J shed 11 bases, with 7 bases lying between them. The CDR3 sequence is CASSYSINKLFF. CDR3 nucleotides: TGTGCCAGCAGTTACTCGATAAATAAACTGTTTTTT.

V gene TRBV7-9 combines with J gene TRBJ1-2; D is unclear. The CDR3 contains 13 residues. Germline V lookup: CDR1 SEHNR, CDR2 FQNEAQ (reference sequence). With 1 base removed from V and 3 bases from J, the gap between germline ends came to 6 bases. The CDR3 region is CASSLGMDYGYTF. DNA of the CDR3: TGTGCCAGCAGCTTAGGTATGGACTATGGCTACACCTTC.

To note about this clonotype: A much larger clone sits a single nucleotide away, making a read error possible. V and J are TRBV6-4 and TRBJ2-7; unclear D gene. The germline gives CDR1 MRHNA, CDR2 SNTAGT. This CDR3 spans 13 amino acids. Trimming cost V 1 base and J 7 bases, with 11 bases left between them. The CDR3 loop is CASSDLWNNEQYF. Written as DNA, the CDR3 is TGTGCCAGCAGTGACTTGTGGAACAATGAGCAGTACTTC.

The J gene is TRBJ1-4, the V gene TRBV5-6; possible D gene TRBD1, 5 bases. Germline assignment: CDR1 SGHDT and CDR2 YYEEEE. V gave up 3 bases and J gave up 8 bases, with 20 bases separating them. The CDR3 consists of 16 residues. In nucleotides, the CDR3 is TGTGCCAGCAGCTCTCAGGGATCGACGTTCAAGGAAAAACTGTTTTTT. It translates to CASSSQGSTFKEKLFF.

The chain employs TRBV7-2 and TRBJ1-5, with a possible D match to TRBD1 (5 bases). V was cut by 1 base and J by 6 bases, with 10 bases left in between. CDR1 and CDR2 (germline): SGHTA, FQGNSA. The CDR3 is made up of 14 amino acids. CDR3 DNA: TGTGCCAGCAGCTTAGTGGCAGGGTTTCAGCCCCAGCATTTT. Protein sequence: CASSLVAGFQPQHF.

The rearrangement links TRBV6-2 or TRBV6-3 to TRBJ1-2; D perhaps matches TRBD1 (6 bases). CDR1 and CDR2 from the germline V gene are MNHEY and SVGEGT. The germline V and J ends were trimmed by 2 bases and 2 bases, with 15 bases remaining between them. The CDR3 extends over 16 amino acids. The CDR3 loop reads CASSYGGRVCNYGYTF. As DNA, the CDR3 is TGTGCCAGCAGTTACGGGGGGCGGGTATGCAACTATGGCTACACCTTC.

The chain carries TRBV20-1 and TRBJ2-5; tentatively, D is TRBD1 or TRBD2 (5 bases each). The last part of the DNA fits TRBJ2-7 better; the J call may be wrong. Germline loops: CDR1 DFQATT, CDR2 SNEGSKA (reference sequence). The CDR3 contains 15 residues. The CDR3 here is CSARGTGPTVYEQYF. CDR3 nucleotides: TGCAGTGCTAGAGGGACGGGACCGACGGTCTACGAGCAGTACTTC.

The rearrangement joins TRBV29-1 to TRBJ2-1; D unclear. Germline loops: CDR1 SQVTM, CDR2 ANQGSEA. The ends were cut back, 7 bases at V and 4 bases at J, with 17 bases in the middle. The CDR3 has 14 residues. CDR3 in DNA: TGCAGCGCCCGAGACTCCTCTGTTTACAATGAGCAGTTCTTC. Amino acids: CSARDSSVYNEQFF.